This T cell receptor beta chain was identified during a study of Graves' ophthalmopathy and Graves' hyperthyroidism. On the study more broadly: At the time of initial diagnosis and before any treatment, peripheral blood was collected.

Investigators amplified TCR beta CDR3 regions from RNA transcripts. Following a first-round RT-PCR that used HTBI primers, a second-round multiplex PCR was carried out. Each CDR3 protein is one row after TCRdb ran MiXCR on the multiplex PCR reads. The data hold hundreds of thousands of distinct CDR3 sequences, with over 20% observed a single time. The authors enrolled newly diagnosed hyperthyroidism patients aged 18 to 65 with under 2 months' duration. No donor had other autoimmune disease, uncontrolled infection, pregnancy or lactation. This clonotype was picked up many times. Germline V gives CDR1 MNHEY, CDR2 SMNVEV (reference sequence). This CDR3 has 13 amino acids. V lost 10 bases and J 1 base, leaving 13 bases between the germline ends.

The sequencing sample was made of peripheral blood. The chain recombines TRBV27 with TRBJ1-1; possible D gene TRBD1, 5 bases. The sequence was collected from a woman under 30 with stable Graves' hyperthyroidism. DNA for the CDR3: TGTGCCACCAAGCGGACACCGAACACTGAAGCTTTCTTT. Translating gives CATKRTPNTEAFF.